The sequence of this TCR beta chain was determined in a study of shared clonotypes between healthy human individuals. Using immunoSEQ multiplex PCR, the repertoire was profiled, and TCRdb retains in-frame clones only, with some absent. The data show 2.5 million or so clones, around nine tenths seen once. Note on this clone: This sample includes further DNA sequences coding for the same CDR3.

The CDR3 sequence is 12 residues long. V was clipped by 1 base and J by 4 bases, with 8 bases between them. The V gene's germline CDR1 is GTSNPN and CDR2 SVGIG (reference sequence). V and J are TRBV30 and TRBJ2-7, with a weak D call TRBD1 (6 bases). The TCR was taken from a man younger than 35 in good health. Sequencing used naive CD4+ T cells sorted from blood. This sample's subset: CD45RA+ positively selected. The CDR3 protein is CAWSGTDYEQYF. CDR3 in DNA: TGTGCCTGGAGTGGGACAGATTACGAGCAGTACTTC.